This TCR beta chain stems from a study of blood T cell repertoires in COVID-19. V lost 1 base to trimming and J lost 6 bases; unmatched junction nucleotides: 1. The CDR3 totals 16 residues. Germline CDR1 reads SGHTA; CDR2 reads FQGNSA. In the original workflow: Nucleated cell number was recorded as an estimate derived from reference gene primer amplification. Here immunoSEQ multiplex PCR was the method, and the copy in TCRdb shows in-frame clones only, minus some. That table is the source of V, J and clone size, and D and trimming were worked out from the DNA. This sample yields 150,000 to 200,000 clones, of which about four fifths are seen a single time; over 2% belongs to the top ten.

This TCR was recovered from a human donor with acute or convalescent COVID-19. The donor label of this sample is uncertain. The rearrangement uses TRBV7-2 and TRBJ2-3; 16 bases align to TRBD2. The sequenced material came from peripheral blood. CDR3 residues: CASSLGGLAGGDTQYF. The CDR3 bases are TGTGCCAGCAGCTTAGGGGGACTAGCGGGAGGGGATACGCAGTATTTT.